A selection of T cell receptor beta chains follows, all from one sample in a study of persistence of HIV-infected CD4 T cells. These receptors have no known antigen. Repertoires were generated with immunoSEQ multiplex PCR, while TCRdb's copy carries only in-frame clones and drops some. The sample holds about 46,000 clones, 75% to 90% seen once. This specimen consisted of CD4+ T cells sorted from PBMCs after approximately 20-hour stimulation, obtained from a patient who received antiretroviral therapy. The receptor source for this set is an adult woman with HIV who was CMV-seropositive. The CDR3 runs from the conserved cysteine through the conserved F or W. Fields, in order: clone size, J gene, V gene, D gene, CDR3 protein, CDR3 DNA. D genes are given only for firm matches. A clone size is listed for some rows: how often the clone was seen (once, few, many), or a class if it is expanded.

>-|TRBJ1-2|TRBV3-1/TRBV3-2|-
CASSQPPRSHGYTF
TGTGCCAGCAGCCAACCCCCACGGTCCCATGGCTACACCTTC
>once|TRBJ2-2|TRBV9|TRBD1
CASSPLDRVVTGELFF
TGTGCCAGCAGCCCCCTGGACAGGGTTGTCACCGGGGAGCTGTTTTTT
>-|TRBJ2-1|TRBV15|-
CATSRGGSSYNEQFF
TGTGCCACCAGCAGAGGAGGATCATCCTACAATGAGCAGTTCTTC
>few|TRBJ1-2|TRBV24-1|-
CATSDPTYGYTF
TGTGCCACCAGTGATCCGACCTATGGCTACACCTTC
>once|TRBJ1-4|TRBV12-3/TRBV12-4|-
CASSLRGVEKLFF
TGTGCCAGCAGTTTAAGAGGGGTGGAAAAACTGTTTTTT
>-|TRBJ1-2|TRBV3-1/TRBV3-2|TRBD1
CASSQGTGGGSGYTF
TGTGCCAGCAGCCAAGGGACAGGGGGCGGTTCTGGCTACACCTTC
>-|TRBJ2-1|TRBV30|-
CAWSGPSQGSSYNEQFF
TGTGCCTGGAGTGGACCCTCCCAGGGCTCCTCCTACAATGAGCAGTTCTTC
>-|TRBJ1-3|TRBV7-2|-
CASSEIGYRVGSGNTIYF
TGTGCCAGCAGCGAGATCGGTTACAGGGTGGGCTCTGGAAACACCATATATTTT
>-|TRBJ1-6|TRBV15|TRBD1
CATSMRSGGAGGLGSPLHF
TGTGCCACCAGCATGCGAAGTGGGGGGGCAGGGGGTCTTGGTTCACCCCTCCACTTT
>-|TRBJ2-3|TRBV7-9|TRBD1
CASSSESLGQGYTDTQYF
TGTGCCAGCAGCTCCGAATCCTTGGGACAGGGGTACACAGATACGCAGTATTTT
>-|TRBJ2-2|TRBV5-1|-
CASSPGPPGELFF
TGCGCCAGCAGCCCGGGTCCGCCCGGGGAGCTGTTTTTT
>-|TRBJ2-2|TRBV7-9|-
CASSPPQMNTGELFF
TGTGCCAGCAGTCCCCCACAGATGAACACCGGGGAGCTGTTTTTT
>-|TRBJ1-2|TRBV19|-
CASSEGRTFYGYTF
TGTGCCAGTAGTGAGGGGAGGACGTTCTATGGCTACACCTTC
>-|TRBJ2-3|TRBV11-3|TRBD1
CASSLGTGADTQYF
TGTGCCAGCAGCTTAGGGACAGGGGCAGATACGCAGTATTTT
>-|TRBJ1-1|TRBV9|TRBD1
CASRMEDRTYPTNTEAFF
TGTGCCAGCAGGATGGAGGACAGGACATATCCCACGAACACTGAAGCTTTCTTT
>-|TRBJ2-1|TRBV5-6|-
CASSLGRQSSYNEQFF
TGTGCCAGCAGCTTGGGGCGGCAGAGCTCCTACAATGAGCAGTTCTTC
>-|TRBJ1-3|TRBV5-1|-
CASRLGQGNTIYF
TGCGCCAGCAGGCTCGGACAGGGAAACACCATATATTTT
>-|TRBJ1-2|TRBV23-1|-
CASSQSAGYYGYTF
TGCGCCAGCAGTCAATCGGCAGGATACTATGGCTACACCTTC
>few|TRBJ1-2|TRBV28|TRBD1
CASSEPVDRGYGYTF
TGTGCCAGCAGTGAACCCGTTGACAGGGGCTATGGCTACACCTTC
>once|TRBJ2-5|TRBV5-1|-
CASSLYGEGKTQYF
TGCGCCAGCAGCTTATACGGAGAGGGAAAGACCCAGTACTTC
>once|TRBJ1-4|TRBV6-5|TRBD1
CASSYGRGNEKLFF
TGTGCCAGCAGTTACGGCAGGGGGAATGAAAAACTGTTTTTT
>-|TRBJ2-7|TRBV19|-
CASSTTGNEQYF
TGTGCCAGTAGTACAACAGGGAACGAGCAGTACTTC